These 14 T cell receptor beta chains share one sample of origin, sequenced in a study of OX40 agonist ivuxolimab in advanced cancers. Sequencing was performed with immunoSEQ multiplex PCR; in TCRdb, only in-frame clones are kept and a portion is missing. This sample has tens of thousands of clones, with 91% found just once. Sequenced here: CD4+ or CD8+ T cells sorted from blood, sampled in a trial of the OX40 agonist ivuxolimab. These receptors were obtained from an adult with an advanced solid tumor such as melanoma, head and neck, liver or kidney cancer.

V and J are TRBV29-1 and TRBJ2-1; the D is unclear. The CDR3 contains 13 residues. V lost 3 bases and J 2 bases, leaving 8 bases between the germline ends. The germline V gene has CDR1 SQVTM and CDR2 ANQGSEA. This chain's CDR3 is CSVEIPTYNEQFF. CDR3 DNA: TGCAGCGTTGAGATACCCACCTACAATGAGCAGTTCTTC.

V is TRBV28 and J is TRBJ1-1; TRBD1 is a possible D gene (5 bases). V was pared by 5 bases and J by 10 bases, with 14 bases between. CDR1 and CDR2 from the germline V gene are MDHEN and SYDVKM. CDR3 length: 12 amino acids. In nucleotides, the CDR3 is TGTGCCAGCAGTCCCGGGACCCCGGGAGCTTTCTTT. Amino acid sequence: CASSPGTPGAFF.

The genes are TRBV9 and TRBJ2-3, with D maybe TRBD1 (6 bases). CDR1 and CDR2 (germline): SGDLS, YYNGEE. The CDR3 has 16 amino acids. V was clipped by 3 bases and J by 2 bases, with 16 bases between them. CDR3: CASSAGATSYTDTQYF. CDR3 nucleotides: TGTGCCAGCAGCGCAGGGGCTACTAGTTACACAGATACGCAGTATTTT.

This rearrangement joins TRBV7-8 to TRBJ1-2; a possible D gene is TRBD1 (6 bases). The V end lost 4 bases, the J end lost 7 bases, and 25 bases lay between the germline ends. The germline V gene has CDR1 SGHVS and CDR2 FQNEAQ. The CDR3 is made up of 17 amino acids. The CDR3 bases are TGTGCCAGCAGCTCACTCCGGGACAACGAAGGCTTGAGTGGCTACACCTTC. Translation gives CASSSLRDNEGLSGYTF.

The CDR3 here is CASSVVPSMTSGSQETQYF. The CDR3 DNA is TGTGCCAGCAGCGTAGTCCCCTCCATGACTAGCGGGAGCCAAGAGACCCAGTACTTC. The V call is TRBV9, the J call TRBJ2-5; 12 bases are shared with TRBD2. Germline values: CDR1 SGDLS, CDR2 YYNGEE. V lost 0 bases and J lost 1; bases outside the gene matches: 10. The CDR3 length is 19 residues. The complete variable domain, with remaining parts taken from reference TRBV9 and TRBJ2-5, reads DSGVTQTPKHLITATGQRVTLRCSPRSGDLSVYWYQQSLDQGLQFLIQYYNGEERAKGNILERFSAQQFPDLHSELNLSSLELGDSALYFCASSVVPSMTSGSQETQYFGPGTRLLVL.

For this clone: At one of its ends the junction is not consistent with the germline gene, which may arise from a read error. The J gene is TRBJ1-1, the V gene TRBV19, with D perhaps matching TRBD1 (6 bases). Per germline, CDR1 LNHDA and CDR2 SQIVND (reference sequence). The CDR3 is made up of 14 amino acids. CDR3 DNA sequence: TGTGTCAGTAGTATCTCCAGGGGCAGGACTGAAGCTTTCTTT. It encodes CVSSISRGRTEAFF.

The rearrangement uses TRBV30 and TRBJ2-7; D possibly uses TRBD1 or TRBD2 (6 bases each). Per germline, CDR1 GTSNPN and CDR2 SVGIG (reference sequence). Trimming left V 0 bases short and J 6 bases short, with 18 bases between. This CDR3 comprises 15 residues. CDR3 amino acids: CAWSVGVGGTSEQYF. DNA of the CDR3: TGTGCCTGGAGTGTAGGGGTAGGGGGGACATCCGAGCAGTACTTC.

This clone appeared once. The rearrangement uses TRBV4-3 and TRBJ2-2; perhaps TRBD2 as D (5 bases). V lost 2 bases, J lost 6 bases, and 16 bases lay in between. CDR1 and CDR2 (germline): LGHNA, YSLEER. The CDR3 is made up of 16 amino acids. The CDR3 DNA reads as TGCGCCAGCAGCCAATACCCGGGAACTAACCCCGGGGAGCTGTTTTTT. Protein sequence: CASSQYPGTNPGELFF.

V is TRBV7-9 and J is TRBJ2-7; perhaps TRBD2 as D (5 bases). The CDR3 covers 13 residues. Trimming stripped 8 bases from V and 5 bases from J, with 16 bases between. Germline CDR1 SEHNR, CDR2 FQNEAQ (reference sequence). Here the CDR3 reads CASRDNPGNEQYF. The CDR3 coding sequence is TGTGCCAGCCGCGACAACCCGGGGAACGAGCAGTACTTC.

The rearrangement uses TRBV29-1 and TRBJ2-7; D is unresolved. Germline assignment: CDR1 SQVTM and CDR2 ANQGSEA. The CDR3 is 13 amino acids. V lost 2 bases to trimming and J lost 1 base, with 9 bases between them. CDR3 in amino acids: CSVETPTSYEQYF. The DNA for the CDR3 is TGCAGCGTTGAAACTCCCACGTCCTACGAGCAGTACTTC.

The chain joins TRBV28 to TRBJ1-1; possible D gene TRBD1, 5 bases. This CDR3 region has 12 residues. CDR1 is MDHEN and CDR2 is SYDVKM in the germline V gene. V lost 7 bases to trimming and J lost 4 bases, with 10 bases between them. Written as DNA, the CDR3 is TGTGCCAGCAAGTTGGGGGGCACTGAAGCTTTCTTT. Its protein product is CASKLGGTEAFF. The whole variable domain, filled in from reference TRBV28 and TRBJ1-1, reads DVKVTQSSRYLVKRTGEKVFLECVQDMDHENMFWYRQDPGLGLRLIYFSYDVKMKEKGDIPEGYSVSREKKERFSLILESASTNQTSMYLCASKLGGTEAFFGQGTRLTVV.

V gene TRBV27 combines with J gene TRBJ2-1, with 7 positions matching TRBD2. Germline V gene data show CDR1 as MNHEY and CDR2 as SMNVEV (reference sequence). This CDR3 has 15 amino acids. Germline trimming cut 4 bases from V and 8 bases from J; bases unmatched to any gene: 11. The CDR3 loop reads CASSSPGEGLYEQFF. The CDR3 DNA is TGTGCCAGCAGTTCCCCGGGGGAGGGATTATATGAGCAGTTCTTC.

The chain employs TRBV6-6 and TRBJ2-1, with 12 bases aligning to TRBD2. The CDR3 extends over 14 amino acids. Trimming took 7 bases from V and 7 from J; bases not matched to a gene: 5. CDR1 and CDR2 (germline): MNHNY, SVGAGI (reference sequence). CDR3 amino acids: CASTLAGGPNEQFF. The CDR3 region has the DNA TGTGCCAGCACCCTAGCGGGAGGGCCTAATGAGCAGTTCTTC.

This chain joins TRBV9 and TRBJ1-5; no clear D gene. Germline loops: CDR1 SGDLS, CDR2 YYNGEE. V was shortened by 0 bases and J by 7 bases, with 14 bases between the two germline ends. This CDR3 contains 15 residues. The CDR3 loop is CASSVEGRSGQPQHF. The CDR3 DNA reads TGTGCCAGCAGCGTAGAAGGCAGGTCGGGGCAGCCCCAGCATTTT.